This entry lists 27 T cell receptor beta chains sequenced from one sample in a study of T cell responses to AZD1222 COVID-19 vaccine. The data were produced by immunoSEQ multiplex PCR, yet TCRdb's version contains in-frame clones alone and is incomplete. The table records some 130,000 clones, under 95% of them present only once. The sequenced sample was peripheral blood, obtained on day 0 of AZD1222 vaccination. These receptor sequences come from an adult in good health.

The V call is TRBV10-1, the J call TRBJ2-1; 11 nucleotides align to TRBD2. Germline CDR1 is WNHNN and CDR2 is SYGVQD (reference sequence). V was clipped by 2 bases and J by 5 bases; unmatched bases: 5. This CDR3 contains 16 residues. CDR3: CASSETSGSPHNEQFF. The CDR3 bases are TGCGCCAGCAGTGAGACTAGCGGGAGCCCCCACAATGAGCAGTTCTTC.

The gene calls are TRBV9 and TRBJ2-7; 7 positions match TRBD1. This CDR3 region has 13 residues. V shed 6 bases and J 2 bases; nucleotides not matched to a gene: 5. In germline, CDR1 is SGDLS, CDR2 YYNGEE. CDR3 DNA: TGTGCCAGCACCAGACAGGGTACCTACGAGCAGTACTTC. Its translation: CASTRQGTYEQYF.

This clone was picked up one time. The V and J genes are TRBV15 and TRBJ1-2, with TRBD1 identical over 9 bases. The CDR3 length is 16 residues. Germline values: CDR1 LNHNV, CDR2 YYDKDF (reference sequence). V was pared by 3 bases and J by 4 bases, with 9 bases of the junction left unmatched. CDR3: CATSRLQGANSYGYTF. The CDR3, as DNA: TGTGCCACCAGCAGGCTACAGGGGGCTAATTCCTATGGCTACACCTTC.

This chain links TRBV19 with TRBJ1-6, with 7 bases that match TRBD1. The CDR3 has 15 residues. J lost 2 bases, V lost 4 bases, and 2 bases had no gene match. Germline lookup yields CDR1 LNHDA and CDR2 SQIVND (reference sequence). The CDR3 is CASSTTGTYNSPLHF. CDR3 in DNA: TGTGCCAGTAGTACGACAGGGACCTATAATTCACCCCTCCACTTT.

The chain links TRBV19 to TRBJ2-5, with D unclear. V lost 4 bases and J 7 bases, leaving 7 bases between the germline ends. This CDR3 has 11 amino acids. In germline, CDR1 is LNHDA, CDR2 SQIVND (reference sequence). CDR3 nucleotides: TGTGCCAGTAGTAACGTGGCGACCCAGTACTTC. Protein product: CASSNVATQYF.

The CDR3 DNA reads as TGTGCCACCAGCAGGCTTGTAGGGGCCAGTGAAGCTTTCTTT. Translated: CATSRLVGASEAFF. The genes are TRBV15 and TRBJ1-1, with a tentative D call TRBD1 (5 bases). CDR1 LNHNV and CDR2 YYDKDF come from the germline V gene (reference sequence). The CDR3 runs 14 residues. V was cut by 3 bases and J by 7 bases, with 15 bases left in between.

The gene calls are TRBV6-5 and TRBJ1-2, with 8 bases fitting TRBD1. This CDR3 spans 14 amino acids. Germline-derived CDR1 and CDR2 are MNHEY and SVGAGI. V lost 7 bases and J lost 3; bases outside the gene matches: 7. CDR3 region: CASKRAQGDYGYTF. The CDR3 region has the DNA TGTGCCAGCAAAAGAGCACAGGGGGACTATGGCTACACCTTC.

The table lists this clone with many counts. The genes are TRBV3-1 (or the pseudogene TRBV3-2) and TRBJ1-5; D remains ambiguous. V lost 0 bases and J 5 bases, leaving 14 bases between the germline ends. In germline, CDR1 is LGHDT, CDR2 YNNKEL (reference sequence). This CDR3 has 16 amino acids. CDR3 coding DNA: TGTGCCAGCAGCCAAGATATGGGCAGTCCTCATCAGCCCCAGCATTTT. Its protein product is CASSQDMGSPHQPQHF.

V is TRBV19 and J is TRBJ2-1, with 7 positions matching TRBD1. This CDR3 spans 15 amino acids. V lost 3 bases, J lost 10 bases, and 12 bases stayed unmatched. The germline gives CDR1 LNHDA, CDR2 SQIVND (reference sequence). The CDR3 coding sequence is TGTGCCAGTAGTATCGCAATCTCAGGGGGTTCCGAGCAGTTCTTC. Its protein product is CASSIAISGGSEQFF.

The DNA of the CDR3 is TGTGCCAGCAGCCCGGACAGGGCGAATGAAAAACTGTTTTTT. Its protein is CASSPDRANEKLFF. V and J are TRBV7-2 and TRBJ1-4; TRBD1 aligns across 8 bases. The germline V gene has CDR1 SGHTA and CDR2 FQGNSA. V lost 5 bases and J lost 5; bases outside the gene matches: 4. The CDR3 sequence is 14 residues long.

The chain carries TRBV27 and TRBJ1-2; a possible D gene is TRBD1 (5 bases). V lost 10 bases and J 0 bases, leaving 21 bases between the germline ends. From germline, CDR1 is MNHEY and CDR2 SMNVEV (reference sequence). This CDR3 region has 16 residues. CDR3 sequence reads: CATQARAWGANYGYTF. The CDR3 bases are TGTGCCACCCAAGCCAGGGCGTGGGGAGCTAACTATGGCTACACCTTC.

V usage is TRBV9 and J usage is TRBJ2-1, with unresolved D. CDR3 length: 14 amino acids. V lost 0 bases, J lost 6 bases, and 10 bases lay in between. The germline V gene has CDR1 SGDLS and CDR2 YYNGEE. CDR3 in DNA: TGTGCCAGCAGCGTAGCTTCCTCGTCCAATGAGCAGTTCTTC. Translated, it gives CASSVASSSNEQFF.

The chain combines TRBV14 with TRBJ2-7; possibly TRBD1 for D (5 bases). The CDR3 is made up of 12 amino acids. Trimming took 5 bases from V and 6 from J, leaving 11 bases between them. Germline V lookup: CDR1 SGHDN, CDR2 FVKESK. CDR3 loop: CASSRGTGEQYF. CDR3 DNA: TGTGCCAGCAGCAGGGGAACGGGCGAGCAGTACTTC.

This chain connects TRBV19 to TRBJ2-2, with a weak D call TRBD2 (6 bases). The CDR3 sequence is 14 residues long. Germline V CDR1 and CDR2: LNHDA, SQIVND (reference sequence). Trimming took off 7 bases at V and 4 bases at J, with 13 bases between the two ends. As DNA, the CDR3 is TGTGCCAGTATCGCCACGGGAGTCACCGGGGAGCTGTTTTTT. This translates into CASIATGVTGELFF.

V gene TRBV29-1 combines with J gene TRBJ2-2, with D possibly being TRBD2 (6 bases). The CDR3 loop spans 13 amino acids. Trimming removed 6 bases at V and 6 bases at J, with 14 bases between. Germline-derived CDR1 and CDR2 are SQVTM and ANQGSEA. The CDR3 region is CSVLFGGAGELFF. In DNA, the CDR3 is TGCAGCGTCCTCTTCGGAGGGGCCGGGGAGCTGTTTTTT.

The chain recombines TRBV7-6 with TRBJ2-7; D call uncertain. Per germline, CDR1 SGHVS and CDR2 FNYEAQ. This CDR3 comprises 11 residues. V lost 1 base, J lost 6 bases, and 4 bases lay in between. The CDR3 sequence is CASSLVSEQYF. The DNA of the CDR3 is TGTGCCAGCAGCTTAGTTTCCGAGCAGTACTTC.

The chain carries TRBV28 and TRBJ2-1, with TRBD1 as a possible D gene (6 bases). The CDR3 length is 12 residues. V was clipped by 5 bases and J by 9 bases, with 11 bases between them. The germline V gene has CDR1 MDHEN and CDR2 SYDVKM. The CDR3 nucleotides read TGTGCCAGCAGTGCGCAGGGGTTTGAGCAGTTCTTC. Translation: CASSAQGFEQFF. Variable domain in full (rest from reference TRBV28 and TRBJ2-1): DVKVTQSSRYLVKRTGEKVFLECVQDMDHENMFWYRQDPGLGLRLIYFSYDVKMKEKGDIPEGYSVSREKKERFSLILESASTNQTSMYLCASSAQGFEQFFGPGTRLTVL.

This chain connects TRBV6-5 to TRBJ2-7, with 10 bases that match TRBD1. Trimming cost V 2 bases and J 6 bases; bases outside gene matches: 7. CDR3 length: 15 amino acids. CDR1 is MNHEY and CDR2 is SVGAGI in the germline V gene. CDR3 DNA: TGTGCCAGCAGTTACGCCGGGACAGGGGTTCGCGAGCAGTACTTC. Encoded protein: CASSYAGTGVREQYF.

The chain uses TRBV28 and TRBJ1-1; TRBD1 is a possible D gene (6 bases). There are 16 residues in the CDR3. V was shortened by 6 bases and J by 4 bases, with 21 bases between the two germline ends. The germline V gene has CDR1 MDHEN and CDR2 SYDVKM. The CDR3 is CASSPSEQGVGTEAFF. In nucleotides, the CDR3 is TGTGCCAGCAGCCCATCTGAACAGGGAGTTGGCACTGAAGCTTTCTTT. Full variable domain (outside the CDR3, taken from reference TRBV28 and TRBJ1-1): DVKVTQSSRYLVKRTGEKVFLECVQDMDHENMFWYRQDPGLGLRLIYFSYDVKMKEKGDIPEGYSVSREKKERFSLILESASTNQTSMYLCASSPSEQGVGTEAFFGQGTRLTVV.

Here the CDR3 reads CASSPSRGEPQHF. CDR3 sequence (DNA): TGTGCCAGTAGCCCGAGCCGAGGGGAGCCCCAGCATTTT. The chain has TRBV19 and TRBJ1-5, with D perhaps TRBD1 (5 bases). Trimming took 6 bases from V and 8 from J, leaving 14 bases between them. From germline, CDR1 is LNHDA and CDR2 SQIVND (reference sequence). The CDR3 is 13 amino acids.

This chain joins TRBV5-4 and TRBJ1-5, with D perhaps TRBD1 (5 bases). Trimming took 2 bases from V and 6 from J, leaving 15 bases between them. CDR1 is SGHNT and CDR2 is YYREEE in the germline V gene (reference sequence). The CDR3 is 15 residues long. CDR3 protein: CASSLGTGQGQPQHF. The CDR3, as DNA: TGTGCCAGCAGCTTAGGGACGGGGCAGGGTCAGCCCCAGCATTTT.

CDR3 bases: TGTGCCAGCAGCCTAGCGGGGTCCCAAGAGACCCAGTACTTC. Its protein product is CASSLAGSQETQYF. The gene calls are TRBV5-4 and TRBJ2-5; the match to TRBD2 covers 9 bases. Germline V gene data show CDR1 as SGHNT and CDR2 as YYREEE (reference sequence). This CDR3 contains 14 residues. V lost 4 bases and J lost 1; bases outside the gene matches: 2.

The V and J genes are TRBV11-2 and TRBJ2-1; 9 bases are a match to TRBD1. Germline values: CDR1 SGHAT, CDR2 FQNNGV. The CDR3 spans 14 residues. V shed 3 bases and J 8 bases; nucleotides not matched to a gene: 5. CDR3 region: CASSLNRGPHEQFF. DNA for the CDR3: TGTGCCAGCAGCTTGAACAGGGGGCCCCATGAGCAGTTCTTC.

The J gene is TRBJ1-5, the V gene TRBV7-2; tentative D call: TRBD1 (5 bases). Per the germline V gene, CDR1 is SGHTA and CDR2 is FQGNSA. The CDR3 runs to 15 residues. The V end lost 5 bases, the J end lost 4 bases, and 15 bases lay between the germline ends. The CDR3 here is CASSPLGQPNQPQHF. Here the CDR3 DNA reads TGTGCCAGCAGCCCTTTGGGGCAGCCAAATCAGCCCCAGCATTTT.

The chain carries TRBV10-3 and TRBJ1-5, with D tentatively TRBD1 (5 bases). Germline V CDR1 and CDR2: ENHRY, SYGVKD. Trimming removed 6 bases from V and 4 bases from J, with 13 bases in between. The CDR3 consists of 14 residues. For the CDR3, the DNA is TGTGCCATCAGCGGGACCCTAGGGAATCAGCCCCAGCATTTT. This codes for CAISGTLGNQPQHF.

The chain carries TRBV10-3 and TRBJ1-4; D unresolved. Germline V gene data show CDR1 as ENHRY and CDR2 as SYGVKD. Trimming stripped 10 bases from V and 5 bases from J, with 17 bases between. The CDR3 totals 14 residues. CDR3 residues: CATASAGGNEKLFF. CDR3 DNA: TGTGCCACAGCCTCGGCGGGCGGGAATGAAAAACTGTTTTTT.

This chain connects TRBV7-3 to TRBJ1-1, with 7 nucleotides matching TRBD1. The junction had 8 bases not matched to a gene; V was cut back by 5 bases and J by 2 bases. Germline V gene sequence: CDR1 SGHTA, CDR2 FQGTGA. This CDR3 is built from 15 residues. The CDR3 protein is CASSQTGRSNTEAFF. DNA of the CDR3: TGTGCCAGCAGCCAGACAGGGAGGAGTAACACTGAAGCTTTCTTT.